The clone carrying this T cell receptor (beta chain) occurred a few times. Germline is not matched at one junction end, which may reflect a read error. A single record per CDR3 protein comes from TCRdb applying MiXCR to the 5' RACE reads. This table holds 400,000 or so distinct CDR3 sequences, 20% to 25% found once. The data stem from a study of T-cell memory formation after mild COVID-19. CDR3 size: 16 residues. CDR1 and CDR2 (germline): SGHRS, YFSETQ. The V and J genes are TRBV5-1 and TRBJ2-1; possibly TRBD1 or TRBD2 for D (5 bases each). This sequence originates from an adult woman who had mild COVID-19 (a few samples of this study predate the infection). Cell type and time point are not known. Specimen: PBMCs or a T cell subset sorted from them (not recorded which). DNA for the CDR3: TGCGCCAGCAGTTTGGTGGGGACCCAAGGGTACAATGAGCAGTTCTTC. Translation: CASSLVGTQGYNEQFF. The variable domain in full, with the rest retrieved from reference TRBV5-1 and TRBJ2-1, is KAGVTQTPRYLIKTRGQQVTLSCSPISGHRSVSWYQQTPGQGLQFLFEYFSETQRNKGNFPGRFSGRQFSNSRSEMNVSTLELGDSALYLCASSLVGTQGYNEQFFGPGTRLTVL.